This paragraph covers one T cell receptor (beta chain) sequence. Antigen: not known. Spiking of synthetic TCR analog templates was performed in each PCR. The assay was immunoSEQ multiplex PCR, and TCRdb's table has in-frame clones only and misses some. The sample carries roughly 110,000 clones, roughly 90% recorded once. This sample is drawn from a study of PD-L1 blockade in urothelial cancer. About the research overall: Blood was analyzed 3 weeks (second dose) and 6 weeks after treatment start. Overall study results and limits: Tumor-associated clones in blood expanded more at 3 weeks in durable-benefit patients.

Described time point: peripheral blood 6 weeks after treatment start. This CDR3 contains 14 residues. Looked up from germline, CDR1 is SGHRS and CDR2 is YFSETQ. After removal of 4 bases from V and 5 bases from J, the junction contained 5 bases not matched to a gene. The chain recombines TRBV5-1 with TRBJ2-7; TRBD1 matches 11 bases. Source: PBMCs, taken around atezolizumab (anti-PD-L1) treatment. The receptor was derived from a man between 60 and 70 years old with urothelial cancer. CDR3 protein: CASSPGTGGNEQYF. The CDR3 DNA reads as TGCGCCAGCAGCCCGGGGACAGGGGGAAACGAGCAGTACTTC.